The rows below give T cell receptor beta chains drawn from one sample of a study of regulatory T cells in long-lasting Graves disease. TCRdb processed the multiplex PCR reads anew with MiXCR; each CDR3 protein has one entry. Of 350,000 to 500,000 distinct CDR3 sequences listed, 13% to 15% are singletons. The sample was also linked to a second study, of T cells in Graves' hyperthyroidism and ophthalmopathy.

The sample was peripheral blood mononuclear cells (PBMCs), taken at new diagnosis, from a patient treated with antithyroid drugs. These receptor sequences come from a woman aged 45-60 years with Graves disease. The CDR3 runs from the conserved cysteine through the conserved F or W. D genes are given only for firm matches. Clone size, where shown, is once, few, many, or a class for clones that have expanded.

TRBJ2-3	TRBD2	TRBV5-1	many	CASSLWGPSGRAITDTQYF	TGCGCCAGCAGCTTGTGGGGGCCTAGCGGGAGGGCCATCACAGATACGCAGTATTTT
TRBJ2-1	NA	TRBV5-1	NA	CASSLGHINNEQFF	TGCGCCAGCAGCTTGGGGCATATTAACAATGAGCAGTTCTTC
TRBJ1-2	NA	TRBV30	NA	CAWTAQYGGYTF	TGTGCCTGGACGGCACAGTACGGTGGCTACACCTTC
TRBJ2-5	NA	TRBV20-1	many	CSARDGGSQETQYF	TGCAGTGCTAGAGATGGGGGCAGCCAAGAGACCCAGTACTTC
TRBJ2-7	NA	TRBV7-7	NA	CASSLSSGNEQYF	TGTGCCAGCAGTCTAAGTTCCGGCAACGAGCAGTACTTC
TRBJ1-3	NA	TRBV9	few	CASSVDVGGGNTIYF	TGTGCCAGCAGCGTAGACGTCGGGGGAGGAAACACCATATATTTT
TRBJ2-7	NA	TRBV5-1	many	CASSPGGATVYEQYF	TGCGCCAGCAGCCCTGGGGGGGCTACGGTCTACGAGCAGTACTTC
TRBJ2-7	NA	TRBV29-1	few	CSVEMQSSYEQYF	TGCAGCGTTGAAATGCAGTCCTCCTACGAGCAGTACTTC
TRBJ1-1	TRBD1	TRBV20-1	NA	CSARPGTGLNTEAFF	TGCAGTGCTAGACCCGGGACAGGGCTCAACACTGAAGCTTTCTTT
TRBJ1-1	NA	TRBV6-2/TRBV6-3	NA	CASSYPPNTEAFF	TGTGCCAGCAGTTACCCGCCTAACACTGAAGCTTTCTTT
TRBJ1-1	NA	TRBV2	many	CASSEVLEAFF	TGTGCCAGCAGTGAGGTGCTAGAAGCTTTCTTT
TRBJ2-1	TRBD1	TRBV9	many	CASSVGRGLVNEQFF	TGTGCCAGCAGCGTAGGCAGGGGGCTCGTAAATGAGCAGTTCTTC
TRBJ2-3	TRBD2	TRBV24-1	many	CATSDSTSGTSTDTQYF	TGTGCCACCAGTGATTCGACTAGCGGAACAAGCACAGATACGCAGTATTTT
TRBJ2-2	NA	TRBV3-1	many	CASSQGSASTGELFF	TGTGCCAGCAGCCAAGGGAGTGCGAGCACCGGGGAGCTGTTTTTT
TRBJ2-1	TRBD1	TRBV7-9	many	CASSKTGTGLSNEQFF	TGTGCCAGCAGCAAAACCGGGACAGGTCTATCCAATGAGCAGTTCTTC
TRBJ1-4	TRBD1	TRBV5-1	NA	CASSRNGQGAIEKLFF	TGCGCCAGCAGCCGCAATGGACAGGGGGCTATTGAAAAACTGTTTTTT
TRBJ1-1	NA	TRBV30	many	CAWSVQVGTEAFF	TGTGCCTGGAGTGTCCAGGTCGGCACTGAAGCTTTCTTT
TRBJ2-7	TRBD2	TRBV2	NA	CASSEGLAGDEQYF	TGTGCCAGCAGTGAGGGCCTAGCGGGAGACGAGCAGTACTTC
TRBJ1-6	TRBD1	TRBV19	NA	CASTSTGDDSPLHF	TGTGCCAGTACCTCGACAGGGGATGATTCACCCCTCCACTTT
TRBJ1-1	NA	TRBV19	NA	CASSSLVAGAGEAFF	TGTGCCAGTAGTAGCCTAGTCGCAGGGGCCGGAGAGGCTTTCTTT
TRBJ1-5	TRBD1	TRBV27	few	CASSVTGQGYGQPQHF	TGTGCCAGCAGTGTAACGGGACAGGGATATGGACAGCCCCAGCATTTT
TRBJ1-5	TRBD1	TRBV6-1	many	CASKNTRGARSNQPQHF	TGTGCCAGCAAAAATACCAGGGGGGCTAGGAGCAATCAGCCCCAGCATTTT
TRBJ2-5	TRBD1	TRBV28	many	CASSLMGQQETQYF	TGTGCCAGCAGTTTAATGGGACAGCAAGAGACCCAGTACTTC
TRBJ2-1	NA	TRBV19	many	CASRPIVQENSYNEQFF	TGTGCCAGTAGACCTATCGTACAGGAAAACTCCTACAATGAGCAGTTCTTC
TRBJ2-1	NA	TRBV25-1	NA	CASSEYQGGRSNEEFF	TGTGCCAGCAGTGAATATCAGGGGGGACGCAGCAATGAGGAGTTCTTC
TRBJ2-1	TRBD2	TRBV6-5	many	CASSYYGTSGRSGAQFF	TGTGCCAGCAGTTACTATGGGACTAGCGGGAGGTCGGGGGCGCAGTTCTTC
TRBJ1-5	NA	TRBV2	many	CASSENRPRAIYSNQPQHF	TGTGCCAGCAGTGAAAATCGGCCTCGGGCGATCTATAGCAATCAGCCCCAGCATTTT
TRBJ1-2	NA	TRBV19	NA	CASSIASRDYGYTF	TGTGCCAGTAGTATAGCCTCAAGGGACTATGGCTACACCTTC
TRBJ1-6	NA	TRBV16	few	CASSQSRESVLHF	TGTGCCAGCAGCCAATCGAGAGAGTCGGTCCTCCACTTT
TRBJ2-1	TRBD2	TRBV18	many	CASSRLADLYNEQFF	TGTGCCAGCTCACGACTAGCGGACCTCTACAATGAGCAGTTCTTC
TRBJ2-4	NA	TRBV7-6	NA	CASSLASPSVQYF	TGTGCCAGCAGCTTAGCTAGTCCCAGCGTTCAGTACTTC
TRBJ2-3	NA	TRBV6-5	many	CASSYGAEADTQYF	TGTGCCAGCAGTTATGGGGCAGAGGCAGATACGCAGTATTTT
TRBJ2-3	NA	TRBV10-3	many	CAISAQDSTDTQYF	TGTGCCATCAGTGCGCAGGACAGCACAGATACGCAGTATTTT
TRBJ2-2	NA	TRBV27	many	CASSLAGAVIGELFF	TGTGCCAGCAGTTTGGCAGGGGCCGTAATCGGGGAGCTGTTTTTT
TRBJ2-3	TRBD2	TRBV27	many	CATTAFGTSMEDTQYF	TGTGCCACAACGGCGTTCGGGACTAGCATGGAGGATACGCAGTATTTT
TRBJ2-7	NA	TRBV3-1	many	CASSHLTASYEQYF	TGTGCCAGCAGCCATCTGACAGCAAGCTACGAGCAGTACTTC
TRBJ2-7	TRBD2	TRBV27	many	CASSLKGLAAVYEQYF	TGTGCCAGCAGTTTAAAAGGCCTAGCGGCAGTATACGAGCAGTACTTC
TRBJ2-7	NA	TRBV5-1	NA	CASSWSGSGEDTYEQYF	TGCGCCAGCAGCTGGTCAGGTAGCGGCGAGGATACCTACGAGCAGTACTTC
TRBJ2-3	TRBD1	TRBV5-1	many	CASSEGGTGGPDTQYF	TGCGCCAGCAGCGAAGGAGGGACAGGGGGCCCAGATACGCAGTATTTT
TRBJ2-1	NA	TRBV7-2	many	CASSHLYNEQFF	TGTGCCAGCAGCCATCTATACAATGAGCAGTTCTTC
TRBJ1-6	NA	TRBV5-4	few	CASSFFGQNRNSPLHF	TGTGCCAGCAGCTTCTTCGGACAGAATCGCAATTCACCCCTCCACTTT
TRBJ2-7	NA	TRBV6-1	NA	CASNGPGYEQYF	TGTGCCAGCAACGGCCCAGGCTACGAGCAGTACTTC
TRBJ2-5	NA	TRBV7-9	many	CASSAILLQETQYF	TGTGCCAGCAGCGCAATACTACTACAAGAGACCCAGTACTTC
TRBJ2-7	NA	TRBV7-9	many	CASSPSGVRTYEQYF	TGTGCCAGCAGCCCCTCGGGGGTTAGGACCTACGAGCAGTACTTC
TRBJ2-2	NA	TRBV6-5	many	CASSYQRDARGPGELFF	TGTGCCAGCAGTTACCAAAGGGACGCCAGGGGTCCCGGGGAGCTGTTTTTT
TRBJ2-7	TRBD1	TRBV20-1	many	CSATRTGSSYEQYF	TGCAGTGCTACCCGGACAGGGAGCTCCTACGAGCAGTACTTC
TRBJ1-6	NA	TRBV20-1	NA	CSANHRDLANSPLHF	TGCAGTGCTAATCACAGAGACCTAGCGAATTCACCCCTCCACTTT
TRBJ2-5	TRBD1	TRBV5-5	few	CASSFLTGGLETQYF	TGTGCCAGCAGTTTTCTGACAGGGGGCTTGGAGACCCAGTACTTC
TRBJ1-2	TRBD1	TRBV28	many	CAISGTGAGANYGYTF	TGTGCCATCTCAGGGACAGGCGCCGGGGCTAACTATGGCTACACCTTC
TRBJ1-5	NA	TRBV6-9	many	CASSYRTDSNQPQHF	TGTGCCAGCAGTTACCGGACAGATAGCAATCAGCCCCAGCATTTT
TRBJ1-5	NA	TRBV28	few	CASSHPNQPQHF	TGTGCCAGCAGTCATCCCAATCAGCCCCAGCATTTT